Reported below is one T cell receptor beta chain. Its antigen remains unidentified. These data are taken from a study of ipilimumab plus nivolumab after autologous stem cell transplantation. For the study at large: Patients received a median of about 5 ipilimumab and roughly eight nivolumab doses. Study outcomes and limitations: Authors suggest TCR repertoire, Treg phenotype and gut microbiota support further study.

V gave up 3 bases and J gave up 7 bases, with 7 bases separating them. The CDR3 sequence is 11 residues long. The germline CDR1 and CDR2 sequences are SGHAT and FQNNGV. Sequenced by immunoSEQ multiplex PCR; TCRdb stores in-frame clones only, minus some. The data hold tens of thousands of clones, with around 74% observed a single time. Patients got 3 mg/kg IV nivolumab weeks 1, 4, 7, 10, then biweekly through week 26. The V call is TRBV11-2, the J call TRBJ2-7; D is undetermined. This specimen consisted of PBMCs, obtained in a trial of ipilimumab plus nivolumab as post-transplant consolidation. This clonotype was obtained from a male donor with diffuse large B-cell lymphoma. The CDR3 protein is CASSLLGEQYF. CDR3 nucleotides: TGTGCCAGCAGCTTGCTTGGGGAGCAGTACTTC.